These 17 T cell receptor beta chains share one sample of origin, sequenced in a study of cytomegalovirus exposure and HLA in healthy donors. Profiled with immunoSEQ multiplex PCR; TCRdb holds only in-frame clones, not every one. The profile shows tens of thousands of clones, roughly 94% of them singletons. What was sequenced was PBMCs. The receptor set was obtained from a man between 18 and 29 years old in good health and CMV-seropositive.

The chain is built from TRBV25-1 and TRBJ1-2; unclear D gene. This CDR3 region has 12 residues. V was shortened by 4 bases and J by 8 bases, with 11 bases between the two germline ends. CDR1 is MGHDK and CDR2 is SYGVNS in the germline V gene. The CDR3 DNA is TGTGCCAGCAGTGGCGGTAGAGAAGGCTACACCTTC. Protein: CASSGGREGYTF.

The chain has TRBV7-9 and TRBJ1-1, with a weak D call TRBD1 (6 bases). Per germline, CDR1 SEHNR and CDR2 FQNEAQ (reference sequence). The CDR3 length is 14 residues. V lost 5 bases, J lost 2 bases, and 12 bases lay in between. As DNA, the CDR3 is TGTGCCAGCAGCCCAGGACAGATTAACACTGAAGCTTTCTTT. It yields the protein CASSPGQINTEAFF.

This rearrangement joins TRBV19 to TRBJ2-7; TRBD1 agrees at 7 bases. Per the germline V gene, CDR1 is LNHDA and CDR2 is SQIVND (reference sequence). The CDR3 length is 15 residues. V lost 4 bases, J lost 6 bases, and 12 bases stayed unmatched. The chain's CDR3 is CASSTRHHDRAEQYF. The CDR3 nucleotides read TGTGCCAGTAGTACACGTCACCACGACAGGGCCGAGCAGTACTTC.

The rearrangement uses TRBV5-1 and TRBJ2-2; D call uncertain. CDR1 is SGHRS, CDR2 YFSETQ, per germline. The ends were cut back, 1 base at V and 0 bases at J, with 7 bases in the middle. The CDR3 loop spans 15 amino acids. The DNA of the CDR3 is TGCGCCAGCAGCTTGCCCACTACGAACACCGGGGAGCTGTTTTTT. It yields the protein CASSLPTTNTGELFF.

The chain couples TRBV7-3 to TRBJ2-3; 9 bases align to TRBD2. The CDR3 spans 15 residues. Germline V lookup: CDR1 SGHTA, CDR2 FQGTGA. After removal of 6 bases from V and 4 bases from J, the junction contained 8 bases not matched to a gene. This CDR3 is CASSYGAGGPDTQYF. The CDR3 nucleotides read TGTGCCAGCAGTTACGGGGCGGGAGGGCCAGATACGCAGTATTTT.

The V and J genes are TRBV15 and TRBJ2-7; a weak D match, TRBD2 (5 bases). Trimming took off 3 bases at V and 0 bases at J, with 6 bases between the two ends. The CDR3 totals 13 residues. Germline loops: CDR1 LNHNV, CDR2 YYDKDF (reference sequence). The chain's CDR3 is CATSSGNSYEQYF. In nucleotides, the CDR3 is TGTGCCACCAGCAGCGGGAACTCCTACGAGCAGTACTTC.

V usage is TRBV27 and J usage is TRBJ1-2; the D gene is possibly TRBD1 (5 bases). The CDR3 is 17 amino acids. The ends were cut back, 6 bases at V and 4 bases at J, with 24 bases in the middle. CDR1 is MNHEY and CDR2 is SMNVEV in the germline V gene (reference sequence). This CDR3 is CASRGYYLTSGGYGYTF. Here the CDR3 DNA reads TGTGCCAGCAGGGGCTACTACCTAACTAGCGGGGGCTATGGCTACACCTTC.

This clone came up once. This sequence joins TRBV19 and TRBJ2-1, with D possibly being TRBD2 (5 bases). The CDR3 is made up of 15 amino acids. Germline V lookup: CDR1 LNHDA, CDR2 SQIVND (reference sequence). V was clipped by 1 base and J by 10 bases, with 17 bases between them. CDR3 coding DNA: TGTGCCAGTAGTATAGCGGCTAGCCGGGGTGAGGAGCAGTTCTTC. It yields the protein CASSIAASRGEEQFF.

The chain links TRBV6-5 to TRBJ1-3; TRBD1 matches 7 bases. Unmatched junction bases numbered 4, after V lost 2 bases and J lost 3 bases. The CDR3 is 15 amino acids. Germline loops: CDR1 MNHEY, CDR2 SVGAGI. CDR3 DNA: TGTGCCAGCAGTTACGAAGGGGGCGGTGGAAACACCATATATTTT. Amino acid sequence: CASSYEGGGGNTIYF.

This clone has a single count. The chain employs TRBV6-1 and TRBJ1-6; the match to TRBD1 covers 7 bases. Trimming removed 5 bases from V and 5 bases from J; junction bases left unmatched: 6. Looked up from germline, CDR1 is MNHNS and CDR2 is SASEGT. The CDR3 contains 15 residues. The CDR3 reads CASSRGRVDNSPLHF. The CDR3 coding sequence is TGTGCCAGCAGTAGGGGGCGCGTGGATAATTCACCCCTCCACTTT.

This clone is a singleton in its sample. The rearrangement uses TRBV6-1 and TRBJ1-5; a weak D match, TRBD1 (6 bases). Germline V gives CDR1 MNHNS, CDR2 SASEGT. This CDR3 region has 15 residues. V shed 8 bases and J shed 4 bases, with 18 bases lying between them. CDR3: CASPEGGTRNQPQHF. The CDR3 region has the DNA TGTGCCAGCCCCGAGGGGGGGACGCGGAATCAGCCCCAGCATTTT.

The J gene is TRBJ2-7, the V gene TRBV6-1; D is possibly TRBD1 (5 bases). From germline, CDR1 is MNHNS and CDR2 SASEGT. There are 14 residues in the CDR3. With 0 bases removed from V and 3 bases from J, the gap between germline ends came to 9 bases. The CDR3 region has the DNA TGTGCCAGCAGTGAAGCTACGCAGGGCTACGAGCAGTACTTC. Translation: CASSEATQGYEQYF.

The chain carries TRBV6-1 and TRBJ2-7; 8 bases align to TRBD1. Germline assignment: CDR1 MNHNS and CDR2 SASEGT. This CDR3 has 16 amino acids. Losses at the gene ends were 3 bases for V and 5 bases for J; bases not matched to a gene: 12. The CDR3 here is CASSESRGLDRHEQYF. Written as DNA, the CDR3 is TGTGCCAGCAGTGAGTCCAGGGGGCTCGACCGTCACGAGCAGTACTTC.

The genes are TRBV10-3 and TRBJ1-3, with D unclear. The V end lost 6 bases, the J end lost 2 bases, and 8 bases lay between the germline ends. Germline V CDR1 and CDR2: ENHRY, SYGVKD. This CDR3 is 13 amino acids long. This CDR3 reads CAISGAAGNTIYF. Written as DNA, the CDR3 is TGTGCCATCAGCGGAGCCGCTGGAAACACCATATATTTT.

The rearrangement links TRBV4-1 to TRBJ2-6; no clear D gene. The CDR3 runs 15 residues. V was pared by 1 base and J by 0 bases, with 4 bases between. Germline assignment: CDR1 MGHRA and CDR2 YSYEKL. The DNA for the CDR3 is TGCGCCAGCAGCCAAGCCAGCTCTGGGGCCAACGTCCTGACTTTC. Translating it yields CASSQASSGANVLTF.

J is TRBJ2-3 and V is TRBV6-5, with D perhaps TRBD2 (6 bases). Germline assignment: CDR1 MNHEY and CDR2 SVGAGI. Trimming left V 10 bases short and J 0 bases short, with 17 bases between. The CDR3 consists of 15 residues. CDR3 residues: CATSGLAASTDTQYF. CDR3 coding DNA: TGTGCCACCAGCGGGCTAGCAGCTAGCACAGATACGCAGTATTTT.

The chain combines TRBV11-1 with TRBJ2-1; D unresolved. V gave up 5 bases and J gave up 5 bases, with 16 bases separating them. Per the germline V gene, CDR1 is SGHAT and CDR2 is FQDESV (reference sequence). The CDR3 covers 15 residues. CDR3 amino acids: CASSPYVNRNNEQFF. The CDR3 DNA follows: TGTGCCAGCAGCCCCTACGTCAACAGAAACAATGAGCAGTTCTTC.